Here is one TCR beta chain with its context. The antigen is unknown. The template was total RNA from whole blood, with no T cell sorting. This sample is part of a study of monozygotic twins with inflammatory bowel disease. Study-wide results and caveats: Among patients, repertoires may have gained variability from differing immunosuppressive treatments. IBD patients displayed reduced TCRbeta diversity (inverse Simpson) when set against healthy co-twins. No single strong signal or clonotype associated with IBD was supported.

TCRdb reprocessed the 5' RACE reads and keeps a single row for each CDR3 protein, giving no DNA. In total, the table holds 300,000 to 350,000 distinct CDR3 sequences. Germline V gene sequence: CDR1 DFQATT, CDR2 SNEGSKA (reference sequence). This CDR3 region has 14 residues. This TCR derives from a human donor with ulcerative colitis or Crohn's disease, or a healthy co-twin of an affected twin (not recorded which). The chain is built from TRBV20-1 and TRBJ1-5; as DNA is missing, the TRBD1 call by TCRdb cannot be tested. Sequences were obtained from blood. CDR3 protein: CSARGGQVNQPQHF.